These 4 T cell receptor beta chains were all obtained from the same sample, sequenced in a study of human T cells and chemical hapten exposure. TCRdb recomputed calls from the RACE reads with MiXCR, one row per CDR3 protein. Here the sample spans around 300,000 distinct CDR3 sequences, approximately 5% being singletons. Described time point: pre-sensitization, week 0. Treatment defined: therapeutic diphenylcyclopropenone sensitization with weekly scalp DPC. The sequencing here drew on whole blood, taken in connection with sensitization to the hapten diphenylcyclopropenone (DPC). The receptors here all came from a woman between 18 and 29 years old with alopecia areata. Some clones in this sample may be carry-over from other donors' samples.

The CDR3 nucleotides are TGCGCCAGCAGCCAGCGGGACAGGGGTAACACCGGGGAGCTGTTTTTT. Residues: CASSQRDRGNTGELFF. The V gene is TRBV4-3, the J gene TRBJ2-2; TRBD1 agrees at 10 bases. Trimming removed 3 bases from V and 2 bases from J; junction bases left unmatched: 3. CDR3 length: 16 amino acids. Germline V lookup: CDR1 LGHNA, CDR2 YSLEER.

In this sample, this clonotype turned up a few times. One end of the junction is discordant with germline, which a read error may explain. V and J are TRBV10-3 and TRBJ2-5, with unresolved D. Germline V lookup: CDR1 ENHRY, CDR2 SYGVKD. There are 14 residues in the CDR3. CDR3 DNA sequence: TGTGCCATAAGTGACCTAGGAACCCAAGAGACCCAGTACTTC. Amino acid sequence: CAISDLGTQETQYF.

This clonotype was counted at least ten times. The rearrangement joins TRBV4-3 to TRBJ2-3; a weak D match, TRBD1 (6 bases). V lost 2 bases and J 7 bases, leaving 22 bases between the germline ends. This CDR3 is 17 amino acids long. The germline CDR1 and CDR2 sequences are LGHNA and YSLEER. Here the CDR3 reads CASSQNVLDSRANTQYF. In nucleotides, the CDR3 is TGCGCCAGCAGCCAAAATGTATTGGACAGTCGGGCGAATACGCAGTATTTT.

This clonotype came up a few times. The chain combines TRBV6-2 or TRBV6-3 with TRBJ1-6; 7 nucleotides align to TRBD1. Germline CDR1 reads MNHEY; CDR2 reads SVGEGT. This CDR3 has 12 residues. The V segment lost 8 bases and the J segment 10 bases; nucleotides outside the gene matches: 5. CDR3 protein: CASQDRASPLHF. For the CDR3, the DNA is TGTGCCAGCCAAGACAGGGCGTCACCCCTCCACTTT.